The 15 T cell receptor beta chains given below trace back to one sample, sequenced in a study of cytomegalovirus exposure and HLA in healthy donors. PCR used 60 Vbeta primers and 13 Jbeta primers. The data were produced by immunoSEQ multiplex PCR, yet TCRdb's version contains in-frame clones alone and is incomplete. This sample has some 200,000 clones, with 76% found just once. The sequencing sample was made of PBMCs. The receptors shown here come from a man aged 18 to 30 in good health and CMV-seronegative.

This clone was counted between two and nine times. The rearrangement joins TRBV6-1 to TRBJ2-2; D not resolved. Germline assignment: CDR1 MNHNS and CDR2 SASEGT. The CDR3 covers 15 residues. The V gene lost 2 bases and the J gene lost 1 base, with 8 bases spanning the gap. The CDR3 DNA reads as TGTGCCAGCAGTGAACAAGCAATGAACACCGGGGAGCTGTTTTTT. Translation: CASSEQAMNTGELFF.

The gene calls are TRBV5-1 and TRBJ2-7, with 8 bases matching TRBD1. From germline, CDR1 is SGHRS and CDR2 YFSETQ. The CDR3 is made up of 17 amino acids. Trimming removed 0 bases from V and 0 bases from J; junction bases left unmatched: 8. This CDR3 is CASSLVAGGLSSYEQYF. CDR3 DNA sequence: TGCGCCAGCAGCTTGGTGGCAGGGGGCCTTTCCTCCTACGAGCAGTACTTC. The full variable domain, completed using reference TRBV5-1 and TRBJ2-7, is KAGVTQTPRYLIKTRGQQVTLSCSPISGHRSVSWYQQTPGQGLQFLFEYFSETQRNKGNFPGRFSGRQFSNSRSEMNVSTLELGDSALYLCASSLVAGGLSSYEQYFGPGTRLTVT.

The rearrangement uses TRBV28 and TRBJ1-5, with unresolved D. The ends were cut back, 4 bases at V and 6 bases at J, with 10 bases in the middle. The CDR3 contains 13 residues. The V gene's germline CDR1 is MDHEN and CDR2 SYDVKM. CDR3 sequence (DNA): TGTGCCAGCAGTTGGGGAGTTCGTCAGCCCCAGCATTTT. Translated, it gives CASSWGVRQPQHF.

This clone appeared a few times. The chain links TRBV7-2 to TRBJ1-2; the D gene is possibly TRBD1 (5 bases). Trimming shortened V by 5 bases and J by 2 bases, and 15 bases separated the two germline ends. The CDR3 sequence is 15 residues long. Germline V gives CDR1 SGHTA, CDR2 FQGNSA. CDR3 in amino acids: CASSTRSTANYGYTF. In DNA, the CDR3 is TGTGCCAGCAGCACCAGGTCGACAGCCAACTATGGCTACACCTTC.

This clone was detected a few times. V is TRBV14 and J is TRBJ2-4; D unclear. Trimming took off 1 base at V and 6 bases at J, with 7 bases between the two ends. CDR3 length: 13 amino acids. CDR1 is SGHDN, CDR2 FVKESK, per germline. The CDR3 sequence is CASSQGGLNIQYF. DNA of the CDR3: TGTGCCAGCAGCCAAGGAGGTTTAAACATTCAGTACTTC.

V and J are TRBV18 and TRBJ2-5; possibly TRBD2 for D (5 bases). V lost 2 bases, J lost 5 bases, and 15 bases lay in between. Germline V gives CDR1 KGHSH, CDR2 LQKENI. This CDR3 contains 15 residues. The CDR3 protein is CASSPAIGGGETQYF. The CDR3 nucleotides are TGTGCCAGCTCACCAGCCATTGGAGGCGGGGAGACCCAGTACTTC.

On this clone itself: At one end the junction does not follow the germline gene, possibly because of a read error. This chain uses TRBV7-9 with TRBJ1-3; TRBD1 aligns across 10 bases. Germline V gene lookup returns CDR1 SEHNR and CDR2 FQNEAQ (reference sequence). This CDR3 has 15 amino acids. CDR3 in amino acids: CSSSWDRGFRNTIYF. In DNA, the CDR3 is TGTTCCAGCAGCTGGGACAGGGGCTTTAGGAACACCATATATTTT.

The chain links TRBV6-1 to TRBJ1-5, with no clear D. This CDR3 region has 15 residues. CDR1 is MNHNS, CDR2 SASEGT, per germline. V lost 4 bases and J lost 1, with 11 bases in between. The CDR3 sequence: CASSVEGLSNQPQHF. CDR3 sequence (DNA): TGTGCCAGCAGTGTCGAGGGTTTGAGCAATCAGCCCCAGCATTTT.

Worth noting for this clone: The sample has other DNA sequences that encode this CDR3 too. The CDR3 sequence: CASSAPGQGNTEAFF. CDR3 DNA: TGTGCCAGTAGCGCGCCGGGACAGGGGAACACTGAAGCTTTCTTT. The gene calls are TRBV19 and TRBJ1-1, with 9 bases that match TRBD1. This CDR3 has 15 residues. The trim removed 6 bases at V and 1 base at J, leaving 6 bases unmatched. Germline loops: CDR1 LNHDA, CDR2 SQIVND (reference sequence).

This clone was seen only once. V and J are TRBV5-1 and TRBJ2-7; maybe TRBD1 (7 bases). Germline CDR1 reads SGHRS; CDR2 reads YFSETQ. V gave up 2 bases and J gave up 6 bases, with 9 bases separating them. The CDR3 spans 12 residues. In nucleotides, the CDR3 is TGCGCCAGCAGCTTTCAGGGGGGCGAGCAGTACTTC. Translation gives CASSFQGGEQYF.

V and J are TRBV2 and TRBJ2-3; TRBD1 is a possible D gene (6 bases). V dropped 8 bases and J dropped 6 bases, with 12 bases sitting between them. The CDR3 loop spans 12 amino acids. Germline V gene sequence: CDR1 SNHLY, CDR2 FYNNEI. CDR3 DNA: TGTGCCAGCTTCGCAGGGGTGGATACGCAGTATTTT. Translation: CASFAGVDTQYF. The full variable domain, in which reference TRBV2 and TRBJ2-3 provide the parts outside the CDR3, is EPEVTQTPSHQVTQMGQEVILRCVPISNHLYFYWYRQILGQKVEFLVSFYNNEISEKSEIFDDQFSVERPDGSNFTLKIRSTKLEDSAMYFCASFAGVDTQYFGPGTRLTVL.

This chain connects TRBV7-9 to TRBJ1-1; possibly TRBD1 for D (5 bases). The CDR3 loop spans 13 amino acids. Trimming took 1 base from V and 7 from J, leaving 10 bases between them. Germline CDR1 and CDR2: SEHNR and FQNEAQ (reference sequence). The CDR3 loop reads CASSLVEQGEAFF. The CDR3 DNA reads TGTGCCAGCAGCTTAGTAGAGCAGGGTGAAGCTTTCTTT.

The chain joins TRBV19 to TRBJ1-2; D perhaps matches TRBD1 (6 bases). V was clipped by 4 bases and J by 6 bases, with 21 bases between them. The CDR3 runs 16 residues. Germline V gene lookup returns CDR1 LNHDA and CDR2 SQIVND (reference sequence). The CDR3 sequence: CASSTWRGQGTNGYTF. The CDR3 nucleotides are TGTGCCAGTAGTACCTGGCGAGGGCAGGGGACGAATGGCTACACCTTC.

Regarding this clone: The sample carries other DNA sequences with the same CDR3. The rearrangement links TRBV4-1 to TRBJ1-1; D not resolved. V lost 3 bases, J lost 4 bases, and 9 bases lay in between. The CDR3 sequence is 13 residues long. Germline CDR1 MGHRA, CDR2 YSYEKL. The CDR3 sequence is CASSHFPGTEAFF. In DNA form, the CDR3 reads TGCGCCAGCAGCCATTTCCCGGGCACTGAAGCTTTCTTT.

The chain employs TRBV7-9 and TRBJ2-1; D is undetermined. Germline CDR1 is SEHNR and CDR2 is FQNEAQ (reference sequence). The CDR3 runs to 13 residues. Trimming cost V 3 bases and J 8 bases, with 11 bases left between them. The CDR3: CASSFLAADEQFF. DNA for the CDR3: TGTGCCAGCAGCTTTCTGGCGGCTGATGAGCAGTTCTTC.